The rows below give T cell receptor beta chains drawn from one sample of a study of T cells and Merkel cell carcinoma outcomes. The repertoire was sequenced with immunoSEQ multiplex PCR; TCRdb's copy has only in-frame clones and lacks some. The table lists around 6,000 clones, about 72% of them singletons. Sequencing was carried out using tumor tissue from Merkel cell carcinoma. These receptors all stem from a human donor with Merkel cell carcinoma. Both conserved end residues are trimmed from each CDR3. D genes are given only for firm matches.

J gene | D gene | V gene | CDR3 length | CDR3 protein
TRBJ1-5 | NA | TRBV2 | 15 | ASSEAVGSYSNQPQH
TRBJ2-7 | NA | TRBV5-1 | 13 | ASSLAVDKSYEQY
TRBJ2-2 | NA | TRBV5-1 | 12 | ASSLGVGDGELF
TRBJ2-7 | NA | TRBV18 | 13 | ASSPPSKSSYEQY
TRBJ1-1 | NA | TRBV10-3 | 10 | AISDAQREAF
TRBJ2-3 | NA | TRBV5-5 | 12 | ASSNGPSTDTQY
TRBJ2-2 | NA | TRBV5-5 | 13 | ASSLSNGNTGELF
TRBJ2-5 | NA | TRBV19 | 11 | ASSMRRQETQY
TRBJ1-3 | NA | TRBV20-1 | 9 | SATSRNTIY
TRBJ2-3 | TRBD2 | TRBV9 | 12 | ASSSGTTGDTQY
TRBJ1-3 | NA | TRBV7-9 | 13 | ASSRPIRSGNTIY
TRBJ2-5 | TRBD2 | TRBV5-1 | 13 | ASSLAGTSEETQY
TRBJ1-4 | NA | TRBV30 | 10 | ASTPGVGKLF
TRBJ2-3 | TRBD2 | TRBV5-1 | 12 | ASGREGLTDTQY
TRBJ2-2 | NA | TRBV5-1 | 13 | ASSLTQENTGELF
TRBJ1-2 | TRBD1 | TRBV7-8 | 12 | ASSYRTGTIGYT
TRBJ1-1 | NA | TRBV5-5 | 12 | ASSFLVQNTEAF
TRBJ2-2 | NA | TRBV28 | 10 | ASSLAGGELF
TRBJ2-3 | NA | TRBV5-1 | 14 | ASSLPGSSRTDTQY
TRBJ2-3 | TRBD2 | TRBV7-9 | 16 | TSSQPKRLAGVRDTQY
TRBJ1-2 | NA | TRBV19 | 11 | ASSIVTASGYT
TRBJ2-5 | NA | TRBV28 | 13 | ASSPGFGAQETQY
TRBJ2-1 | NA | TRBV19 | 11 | ASTLEGLGEQF
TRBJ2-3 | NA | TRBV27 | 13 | ASSSAHRTTDTQY
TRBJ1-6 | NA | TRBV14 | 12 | ASSPNWGRSPLH